This TCR beta chain was observed in a study of blood T cell repertoires in COVID-19. In the study overall: In each case, the material was cDNA or gDNA derived from T cells, B-cell-depleted T cells, or PBMCs.

CDR3 length equals 15 residues. Germline values: CDR1 SNHLY, CDR2 FYNNEI. Between the trimmed V and J ends, which lost 5 bases and 4 bases, there was a span of 17 bases. In the original analysis: From reference gene primer amplification, estimates of nucleated cell counts were derived. TCRdb's table, derived via immunoSEQ multiplex PCR, lists solely in-frame clones and lacks some. V and J calls plus clone size are reproduced from that table; the DNA served to infer D and trimming. The data show a few hundred thousand clones, 80% to 90% seen once. This receptor was taken from a woman between 65 and 79 years old with acute or convalescent COVID-19. Sequences were obtained from peripheral blood. The chain is built from TRBV2 and TRBJ1-2; D call uncertain. CDR3 loop: CASSQDSKSPYGYTF. CDR3 sequence (DNA): TGTGCCAGCAGTCAAGACTCAAAATCGCCCTATGGCTACACCTTC. The full variable domain, completed using reference TRBV2 and TRBJ1-2, is EPEVTQTPSHQVTQMGQEVILRCVPISNHLYFYWYRQILGQKVEFLVSFYNNEISEKSEIFDDQFSVERPDGSNFTLKIRSTKLEDSAMYFCASSQDSKSPYGYTFGSGTRLTVV.